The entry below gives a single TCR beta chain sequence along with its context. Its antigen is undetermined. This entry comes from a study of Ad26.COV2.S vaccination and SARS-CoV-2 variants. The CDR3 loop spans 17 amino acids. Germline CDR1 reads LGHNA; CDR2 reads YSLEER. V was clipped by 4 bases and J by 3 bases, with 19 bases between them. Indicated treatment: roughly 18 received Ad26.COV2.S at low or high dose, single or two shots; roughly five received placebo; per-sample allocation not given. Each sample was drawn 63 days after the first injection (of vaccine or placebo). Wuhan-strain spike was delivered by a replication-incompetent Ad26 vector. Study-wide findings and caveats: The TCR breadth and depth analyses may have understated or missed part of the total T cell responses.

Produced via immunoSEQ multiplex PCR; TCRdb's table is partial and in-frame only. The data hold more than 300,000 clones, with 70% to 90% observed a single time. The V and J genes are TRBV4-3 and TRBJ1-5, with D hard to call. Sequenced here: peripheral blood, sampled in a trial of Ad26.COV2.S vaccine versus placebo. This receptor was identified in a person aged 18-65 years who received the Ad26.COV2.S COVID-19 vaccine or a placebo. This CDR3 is CASSRQLVGISNQPQHF. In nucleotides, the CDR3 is TGCGCCAGCAGCCGCCAACTGGTGGGGATTTCCAATCAGCCCCAGCATTTT.